This is a list of T cell receptor beta chains from one sample in a study of T cell responses to AZD1222 COVID-19 vaccine. The method was immunoSEQ multiplex PCR; TCRdb's version includes in-frame clones alone and lacks a portion of them. This sample has 75,000 to 100,000 clones, with roughly 90% found just once. The sequencing used peripheral blood, collected on day 0 of AZD1222 vaccination. Every receptor here comes from an adult in good health. Both conserved end residues are part of each CDR3. Each record gives: clone size, D gene, V gene, J gene, CDR3 protein, CDR3 DNA. D genes are given only for firm matches. For some rows the clone size is stated as once, few or many, or as a class when expanded; others skip it.

once	TRBD2	TRBV7-2	TRBJ2-7	CASSTTSGSWYEQYF	TGTGCCAGCAGCACAACCAGCGGGAGTTGGTACGAGCAGTACTTC
NA	NA	TRBV27	TRBJ1-5	CASTPKGGSNQPQHF	TGTGCCAGCACCCCAAAAGGGGGTAGCAATCAGCCCCAGCATTTT
NA	TRBD2	TRBV15	TRBJ2-1	CATSSGSGRSNEQFF	TGTGCCACCAGCAGTGGCAGCGGGAGGAGTAATGAGCAGTTCTTC
NA	TRBD1	TRBV27	TRBJ1-5	CASSFTGRVQGGNQPQHF	TGTGCCAGCAGTTTTACGGGCAGGGTACAGGGGGGCAATCAGCCCCAGCATTTT
NA	NA	TRBV29-1	TRBJ2-5	CSVHGQGGETQYF	TGCAGCGTCCACGGACAGGGAGGGGAGACCCAGTACTTC
NA	TRBD1	TRBV28	TRBJ1-1	CASSQHTGGTEAFF	TGTGCCAGCAGCCAACATACAGGGGGCACTGAAGCTTTCTTT
NA	NA	TRBV12-3/TRBV12-4	TRBJ2-1	CASSLDGAGEQFF	TGTGCCAGCAGTTTGGACGGGGCTGGTGAGCAGTTCTTC
NA	TRBD1	TRBV7-8	TRBJ1-5	CASSSQGGNQPQHF	TGTGCCAGCAGCTCCCAGGGGGGCAATCAGCCCCAGCATTTT
NA	NA	TRBV4-1	TRBJ2-1	CASSLGRGAPNEQFF	TGCGCCAGCAGCTTAGGACGAGGGGCCCCCAATGAGCAGTTCTTC
NA	TRBD1	TRBV27	TRBJ1-5	CASSLQGAHQPQHF	TGTGCCAGCAGTTTACAGGGGGCGCACCAGCCCCAGCATTTT
NA	TRBD1	TRBV5-3	TRBJ1-5	CARSFSLDRGQPQHF	TGTGCCAGAAGCTTCTCCCTGGACAGGGGCCAGCCCCAGCATTTT
NA	TRBD1	TRBV5-1	TRBJ2-7	CASSRNPGQGAYEQYF	TGCGCCAGCAGCCGCAACCCGGGACAGGGGGCCTACGAGCAGTACTTC
NA	NA	TRBV9	TRBJ1-1	CASSVGAVGTEAFF	TGTGCCAGCAGCGTAGGGGCAGTAGGCACTGAAGCTTTCTTT
NA	NA	TRBV14	TRBJ2-3	CASSQGWEPYTDTQYF	TGTGCCAGCAGCCAAGGATGGGAGCCTTACACAGATACGCAGTATTTT
once	TRBD1	TRBV28	TRBJ2-7	CASSADRGIVLYEQYF	TGTGCCAGCAGTGCCGACAGGGGGATAGTCCTCTACGAGCAGTACTTC
NA	TRBD1	TRBV27	TRBJ1-6	CASSPLHRQGLYSPLHF	TGTGCCAGCAGTCCACTCCATCGACAGGGGCTGTATTCACCCCTCCACTTT